This T cell receptor beta chain appears in the sequencing data of a study of T cells in Graves' hyperthyroidism and ophthalmopathy. Study-level results: Ophthalmopathy was predicted by the model a median of around 5.9 months ahead of onset. Separating ophthalmopathy from stable hyperthyroidism was achieved by a 13 V-J model.

Note on this clonotype: Antigen unknown.

Amplification of TCR beta CDR3 regions was performed using RNA transcripts as template. Initially, a first-round RT-PCR of the TCR CDR3 employed the HTBI primer set. Each CDR3 protein gets one entry after TCRdb re-called the multiplex PCR reads with MiXCR. The sample consists of almost 500,000 distinct CDR3 sequences, about 20% of them appearing once. The TCR comes from a woman in her sixties or seventies with Graves' ophthalmopathy. Sequencing was performed on blood.

CDR3 sequence: CASSVEASGRYNEQFF. The CDR3 DNA reads as TGTGCCAGCAGTGTGGAGGCTAGCGGGAGATACAATGAGCAGTTCTTC. The rearrangement joins TRBV6-4 to TRBJ2-1; 10 bases map to TRBD2. From germline, CDR1 is MRHNA and CDR2 SNTAGT. CDR3 length: 16 residues. The ends lost 4 bases at V and 4 bases at J; junction bases unmatched: 7.